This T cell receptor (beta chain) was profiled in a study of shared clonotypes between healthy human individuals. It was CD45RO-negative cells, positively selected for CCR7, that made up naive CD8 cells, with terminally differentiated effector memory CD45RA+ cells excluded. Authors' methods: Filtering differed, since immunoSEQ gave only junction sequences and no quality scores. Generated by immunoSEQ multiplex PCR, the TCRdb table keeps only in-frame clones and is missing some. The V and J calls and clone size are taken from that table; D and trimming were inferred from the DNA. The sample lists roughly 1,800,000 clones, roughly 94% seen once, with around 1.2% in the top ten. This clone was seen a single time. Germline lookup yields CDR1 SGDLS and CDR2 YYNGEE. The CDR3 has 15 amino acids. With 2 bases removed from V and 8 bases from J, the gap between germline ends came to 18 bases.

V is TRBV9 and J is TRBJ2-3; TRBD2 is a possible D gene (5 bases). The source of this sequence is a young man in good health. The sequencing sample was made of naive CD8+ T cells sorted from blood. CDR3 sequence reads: CASSVGGSDFRTQYF. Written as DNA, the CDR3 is TGTGCCAGCAGCGTCGGCGGTTCGGACTTTCGTACGCAGTATTTT.